This T cell receptor (beta chain) was profiled in a study of cytomegalovirus exposure and HLA in healthy donors. Overall study findings and caveats: Later analysis suggested most CMV-associated TCR beta chains were HLA-restricted. Reportedly, diagnosis of cytomegalovirus status by the classifier showed high specificity and sensitivity. Productive rates of about 90% or about 30% were seen for most TCR beta V segments in an earlier analysis.

The donors were healthy bone marrow donors. With regard to this clone: Its specificity is not known.

The CDR3 loop spans 15 amino acids. The J segment lost 6 bases and the V segment lost 5 bases, leaving 4 bases of the junction unmatched. Germline V CDR1 and CDR2: SGHVS, FQNEAQ. PCR amplification relied on 60 Vbeta primers (plus 13 Jbeta primers). Some clones are missing from TCRdb's copy, which holds only in-frame ones; the method was immunoSEQ multiplex PCR. This table holds about 190,000 clones, over 60% found once. The sequenced material came from PBMCs. The sequence derives from a woman aged 40 to 50 in good health and CMV-seronegative. The chain couples TRBV7-8 to TRBJ2-2; 12 bases are shared with TRBD2. In DNA form, the CDR3 reads TGTGCCAGCAGCCGTACTAGCGGGAGGTCCGGGGAGCTGTTTTTT. Amino acids: CASSRTSGRSGELFF. The variable domain in full, completed from reference TRBV7-8 and TRBJ2-2, reads GAGVSQSPRYKVAKRGQDVALRCDPISGHVSLFWYQQALGQGPEFLTYFQNEAQLDKSGLPSDRFFAERPEGSVSTLKIQRTQQEDSAVYLCASSRTSGRSGELFFGEGSRLTVL.